The subject of this entry is one TCR beta chain. The sample comes from a study of radiotherapy plus CTLA-4 blockade in lung cancer. Sequenced by immunoSEQ multiplex PCR; TCRdb stores in-frame clones only, minus some. The sample lists tens of thousands of clones; around nine tenths were seen once. CDR1 and CDR2 from the germline V gene are SGDLS and YYNGEE. Trimming pared 0 bases from V and 2 bases from J, leaving 8 bases between. The CDR3 contains 15 residues. This chain joins TRBV9 and TRBJ2-2, with D hard to call. Sequences were derived from peripheral blood, sampled from a patient treated with radiotherapy plus ipilimumab. This TCR was recovered from a human donor with non-small cell lung cancer that progressed on radiotherapy plus ipilimumab. The CDR3 nucleotides read TGTGCCAGCAGCGTAGGGAGACTCAACACCGGGGAGCTGTTTTTT. Protein: CASSVGRLNTGELFF.